Each of the 32 T cell receptor beta chains below was sequenced from the same sample in a study of regulatory T cells in long-lasting Graves disease. With iRepertoire HTBI primers and Arm-PCR of CDR3 regions, TCR beta libraries were built. TCRdb reprocessed the multiplex PCR reads via MiXCR and lists one record per CDR3 protein. The data show around 500,000 distinct CDR3 sequences, with about 13% seen just once and roughly a tenth held by the top ten. Time point given: newly diagnosed GD, antithyroid drugs for less than 3 months. PBMC RNA served as the TCR library source. These data were also reused for a study on T cells in Graves' hyperthyroidism and ophthalmopathy.

Sequenced here: peripheral blood mononuclear cells (PBMCs), sampled at new diagnosis, from a patient treated with antithyroid drugs. Receptors were obtained from a man aged 25-40 years with Graves disease.

This clonotype has just a few counts. V gene TRBV10-3 combines with J gene TRBJ2-5; D possibly corresponds to TRBD1 (5 bases). Germline values: CDR1 ENHRY, CDR2 SYGVKD. V was clipped by 6 bases and J by 1 base, with 12 bases between them. The CDR3 totals 14 residues. The CDR3 sequence: CAIRSGQIQETQYF. The CDR3 DNA reads as TGTGCCATCAGATCCGGACAAATCCAAGAGACCCAGTACTTC.

This clonotype has a count of ten or more. This chain links TRBV2 with TRBJ2-7; 11 positions match TRBD2. The CDR3 consists of 14 residues. Trimming at V came to 3 bases and at J to 7 bases, leaving 5 bases not matched to a gene. Germline values: CDR1 SNHLY, CDR2 FYNNEI. The CDR3: CASSDRLAGNEQYF. CDR3 DNA: TGTGCCAGCAGTGACAGACTAGCGGGGAATGAGCAGTACTTC.

This chain uses TRBV12-3 or TRBV12-4 with TRBJ1-1, with 10 nucleotides matching TRBD1. The CDR3 has 19 residues. Trimming cost V 8 bases and J 0 bases; bases outside gene matches: 18. DNA of the CDR3: TGTGCCAGCCGGGCGGGGAAGGACAGGGGGGAGGGGATGAACACTGAAGCTTTCTTT. Amino acid sequence: CASRAGKDRGEGMNTEAFF.

This clonotype was seen many times. V and J are TRBV15 and TRBJ1-2; no clear D gene. Trimming pared 5 bases from V and 4 bases from J, leaving 14 bases between. The CDR3 loop spans 14 amino acids. Germline CDR1 and CDR2: LNHNV and YYDKDF (reference sequence). CDR3 region: CATSPRGITYGYTF. The CDR3 DNA follows: TGTGCCACCAGCCCCCGCGGGATAACCTATGGCTACACCTTC.

At least ten counts were recorded for this clonotype. V gene TRBV7-9 combines with J gene TRBJ2-1; D gene unclear. The CDR3 extends over 13 amino acids. Germline V gene data show CDR1 as SEHNR and CDR2 as FQNEAQ (reference sequence). The germline V and J ends were trimmed by 0 bases and 5 bases, with 5 bases remaining between them. CDR3 coding DNA: TGTGCCAGCAGCTTAGCGTTAGACAATGAGCAGTTCTTC. Translation gives CASSLALDNEQFF.

This clonotype was picked up many times. This chain connects TRBV5-1 to TRBJ1-5; D is undetermined. CDR1 is SGHRS and CDR2 is YFSETQ in the germline V gene. There are 18 residues in the CDR3. The V and J ends lost 0 bases and 10 bases respectively, with 26 bases between them. The CDR3 region is CASSLAEEPGPILSPQHF. CDR3 nucleotide sequence: TGCGCCAGCAGCTTGGCCGAGGAACCGGGTCCCATCTTATCACCCCAGCATTTT. Full variable domain (outside the CDR3, taken from reference TRBV5-1 and TRBJ1-5): KAGVTQTPRYLIKTRGQQVTLSCSPISGHRSVSWYQQTPGQGLQFLFEYFSETQRNKGNFPGRFSGRQFSNSRSEMNVSTLELGDSALYLCASSLAEEPGPILSPQHFGDGTRLSIL.

This clonotype was counted only a few times. The V and J genes are TRBV9 and TRBJ2-7, with unresolved D. This CDR3 spans 15 amino acids. The V end lost 0 bases, the J end lost 0 bases, and 10 bases lay between the germline ends. Germline V lookup: CDR1 SGDLS, CDR2 YYNGEE. CDR3 in DNA: TGTGCCAGCAGCGTAGAGGTCTCAAGCTCCTACGAGCAGTACTTC. It specifies CASSVEVSSSYEQYF. Combining the CDR3 with reference TRBV9 and TRBJ2-7 gives the whole variable domain DSGVTQTPKHLITATGQRVTLRCSPRSGDLSVYWYQQSLDQGLQFLIQYYNGEERAKGNILERFSAQQFPDLHSELNLSSLELGDSALYFCASSVEVSSSYEQYFGPGTRLTVT.

V is TRBV12-3 or TRBV12-4 and J is TRBJ1-3; D is undetermined. This CDR3 has 15 residues. V lost 3 bases and J 0 bases, leaving 9 bases between the germline ends. CDR3 sequence reads: CASSLGFFSGNTIYF. The CDR3 nucleotides read TGTGCCAGCAGTTTGGGCTTTTTCTCTGGAAACACCATATATTTT.

This clonotype appeared many times. This chain links TRBV2 with TRBJ2-1, with 7 bases fitting TRBD1. The CDR3 has 15 residues. V dropped 10 bases and J dropped 7; count of bases not matched to a gene: 16. CDR1 and CDR2 from the germline V gene are SNHLY and FYNNEI. The CDR3 sequence is CANPTGKRGTNEQFF. The CDR3 DNA reads TGTGCCAACCCGACAGGGAAAAGAGGTACGAATGAGCAGTTCTTC.

This clonotype was seen repeatedly, ten times or more. V usage is TRBV3-1 and J usage is TRBJ2-1, with a weak D call TRBD1 (6 bases). The germline gives CDR1 LGHDT, CDR2 YNNKEL (reference sequence). This CDR3 region has 13 residues. Trimming left V 4 bases short and J 10 bases short, with 14 bases between. CDR3 nucleotide sequence: TGTGCCAGCAGCCGCATATCAGGGGACGAGCAGTTCTTC. Amino acid sequence: CASSRISGDEQFF.

This clonotype was detected many times. V gene TRBV12-3 or TRBV12-4 combines with J gene TRBJ2-2, with 8 bases that match TRBD2. The CDR3 totals 17 residues. Trimming cost V 1 base and J 5 bases; bases outside gene matches: 9. The CDR3 is CASSLEAGGGETGELFF. The CDR3 DNA reads as TGTGCCAGCAGTTTAGAGGCGGGAGGAGGAGAAACCGGGGAGCTGTTTTTT.

This clonotype was seen a few times. The rearrangement joins TRBV24-1 to TRBJ2-3; a weak D match, TRBD1 (5 bases). V was trimmed by 4 bases and J by 1 base, leaving 11 bases between them. Per germline, CDR1 KGHDR and CDR2 SFDVKD. The CDR3 length is 15 residues. The CDR3 here is CATSERGRGTDTQYF. DNA of the CDR3: TGTGCCACCAGTGAAAGGGGTCGGGGCACAGATACGCAGTATTTT.

This clonotype was seen a handful of times. V usage is TRBV29-1 and J usage is TRBJ2-4; the D gene is possibly TRBD2 (5 bases). The CDR3 has 12 residues. V was cut by 5 bases and J by 6 bases, with 11 bases left in between. The germline CDR1 and CDR2 sequences are SQVTM and ANQGSEA. This CDR3 is CSVYGEGNIQYF. The CDR3, as DNA: TGCAGCGTTTACGGGGAAGGAAACATTCAGTACTTC.

This sequence joins TRBV19 and TRBJ1-2; possible D gene TRBD1, 5 bases. This CDR3 is built from 12 residues. The V gene's germline CDR1 is LNHDA and CDR2 SQIVND (reference sequence). V was trimmed by 3 bases and J by 8 bases, leaving 10 bases between them. The CDR3 sequence is CASSMWRDGYTF. The CDR3, as DNA: TGTGCCAGTAGTATGTGGAGGGACGGCTACACCTTC.

A word on this clonotype: A much larger clone differs from this one at a single base, so this may be a read error. This CDR3 reads CASSRGGEGRELFF. The CDR3 DNA reads as TGTGCCAGCAGCCGGGGTGGGGAGGGGCGGGAACTGTTTTTT. This chain connects TRBV12-3 or TRBV12-4 to TRBJ1-4, with D tentatively TRBD1 (5 bases). V dropped 6 bases and J dropped 12 bases, with 20 bases sitting between them. The CDR3 covers 14 residues.

The chain combines TRBV3-1 with TRBJ2-1, with 11 bases that match TRBD2. From germline, CDR1 is LGHDT and CDR2 YNNKEL (reference sequence). CDR3 length equals 16 residues. The V gene end was trimmed by 4 bases and the J gene end by 7 bases; junction bases not matched to a gene: 9. Here the CDR3 DNA reads TGTGCCAGCAGCCGAAGGGGTAGCGGGAGGGGAAATGAGCAGTTCTTC. It encodes CASSRRGSGRGNEQFF.

This clonotype was detected many times. The chain uses TRBV30 and TRBJ2-7; D is ambiguous. Trimming shortened V by 3 bases and J by 0 bases, and 9 bases separated the two germline ends. The CDR3 contains 13 residues. CDR1 is GTSNPN and CDR2 is SVGIG in the germline V gene (reference sequence). The CDR3 spells CAWRGLSSYEQYF. The CDR3 nucleotides read TGTGCCTGGAGGGGCCTTAGCTCCTACGAGCAGTACTTC.

There are a few counts of this clonotype. This rearrangement joins TRBV27 to TRBJ2-1; no clear D gene. Germline loops: CDR1 MNHEY, CDR2 SMNVEV (reference sequence). The CDR3 is 14 amino acids. The V end lost 3 bases, the J end lost 9 bases, and 15 bases lay between the germline ends. CDR3 DNA: TGTGCCAGCAGTTTCCAGGCGGCGACTGGTGAGCAGTTCTTC. Translated, it gives CASSFQAATGEQFF.

Worth noting for this clonotype: The junction departs from the called germline gene at one end, perhaps through a read error. The genes are TRBV12-3 or TRBV12-4 and TRBJ1-1; D may be TRBD1 (5 bases). The CDR3 length is 12 residues. CDR3 sequence reads: CASSPAGTDAFF. Written as DNA, the CDR3 is TGTGCCAGCAGTCCCGCAGGGACTGACGCTTTCTTT.

Many counts were recorded for this clonotype. The V gene is TRBV18, the J gene TRBJ1-1; 9 bases map to TRBD1. Losses at the gene ends were 3 bases for V and 7 bases for J; bases not matched to a gene: 6. CDR3 size: 14 residues. Germline V gene lookup returns CDR1 KGHSH and CDR2 LQKENI. The DNA for the CDR3 is TGTGCCAGCTCACCGGCCAGACAGGGGGATGAAGCTTTCTTT. This sequence encodes CASSPARQGDEAFF.

The gene calls are TRBV5-1 and TRBJ2-3, with 9 nucleotides matching TRBD2. Germline trimming cut 4 bases from V and 2 bases from J; bases unmatched to any gene: 2. CDR3 size: 14 residues. Germline V gene sequence: CDR1 SGHRS, CDR2 YFSETQ. This chain's CDR3 is CASSVAGVTDTQYF. For the CDR3, the DNA is TGCGCCAGCAGCGTAGCGGGAGTCACAGATACGCAGTATTTT.

This clonotype was counted many times. DNA of the CDR3: TGCAGCGTTTCGACAGGGGGGCACTACGAGCAGTACTTC. It translates to CSVSTGGHYEQYF. The rearrangement uses TRBV29-1 and TRBJ2-7; 9 nucleotides match TRBD1. Germline loops: CDR1 SQVTM, CDR2 ANQGSEA. The CDR3 consists of 13 residues. Losses at the gene ends were 5 bases for V and 3 bases for J; bases not matched to a gene: 5.

This clonotype was picked up many times. CDR3 bases: TGTGCTAGTGGTTTGGCGACTAGCGGGAGGCCGTCGGGGGAGCAGTTCTTC. It is translated as CASGLATSGRPSGEQFF. This chain joins TRBV12-5 and TRBJ2-1; 13 bases map to TRBD2. The CDR3 is 17 amino acids. From germline, CDR1 is LGHNT and CDR2 FRNRAP. The junction had 10 bases not matched to a gene; V was cut back by 1 base and J by 10 bases. Full variable domain (remainder filled in from reference TRBV12-5 and TRBJ2-1): DARVTQTPRHKVTEMGQEVTMRCQPILGHNTVFWYRQTMMQGLELLAYFRNRAPLDDSGMPKDRFSAEMPDATLATLKIQPSEPRDSAVYFCASGLATSGRPSGEQFFGPGTRLTVL.

The table lists this clonotype with many counts. The chain has TRBV30 and TRBJ1-1; D unclear. This CDR3 contains 12 residues. The V end lost 4 bases, the J end lost 1 base, and 7 bases lay between the germline ends. Germline CDR1 GTSNPN, CDR2 SVGIG (reference sequence). The CDR3 is CAWNPENTEAFF. Written as DNA, the CDR3 is TGTGCCTGGAATCCGGAGAACACTGAAGCTTTCTTT.

This clonotype was seen repeatedly, ten times or more. This chain links TRBV7-9 with TRBJ2-5; TRBD2 is a possible D gene (5 bases). Trimming took off 8 bases at V and 4 bases at J, with 14 bases between the two ends. Germline loops: CDR1 SEHNR, CDR2 FQNEAQ (reference sequence). The CDR3 runs to 13 residues. CDR3 protein: CASGNWTAETQYF. CDR3 coding DNA: TGTGCCAGCGGAAACTGGACTGCAGAGACCCAGTACTTC.

CDR3 region: CASVGTRSGELFF. The CDR3 bases are TGCGCCAGCGTCGGGACCCGAAGCGGGGAGCTGTTTTTT. V gene TRBV5-1 combines with J gene TRBJ2-2; D may match TRBD1 or TRBD2 (5 bases each). The CDR3 covers 13 residues. Deletions cut 7 bases from V and 7 bases from J, with 14 bases between. Germline values: CDR1 SGHRS, CDR2 YFSETQ.

In regard to this clonotype: Its ends do not fully match the called genes, so a read error is possible. The V call is TRBV6-9, the J call TRBJ2-5; D might be TRBD1 (5 bases). The CDR3 contains 13 residues. Germline loops: CDR1 MNHGY, CDR2 SVAAGI. The CDR3 DNA sequence: TGCGCCAGCAGCGACAGTTTTAGCGAGACCCAGTACTTC. This encodes CASSDSFSETQYF.

This clonotype was detected a few times. The gene calls are TRBV28 and TRBJ2-3; D possibly corresponds to TRBD2 (6 bases). The germline V gene has CDR1 MDHEN and CDR2 SYDVKM. This CDR3 is 15 amino acids long. Trimming left V 6 bases short and J 1 base short, with 14 bases between. This CDR3 reads CASSTAASGTDTQYF. The CDR3 DNA follows: TGTGCCAGCAGCACCGCAGCTAGCGGCACAGATACGCAGTATTTT.

This clonotype showed up many times. This chain uses TRBV12-3 or TRBV12-4 with TRBJ2-5, with D possibly TRBD1 on 6 matching bases. The V end lost 3 bases, the J end lost 3 bases, and 14 bases lay between the germline ends. The CDR3 is 15 amino acids. The CDR3 sequence is CASSFWAGVEETQYF. CDR3 DNA sequence: TGTGCCAGCAGTTTTTGGGCAGGGGTCGAAGAGACCCAGTACTTC.

The V gene is TRBV27, the J gene TRBJ1-6; D not resolved. The CDR3 sequence is 18 residues long. Germline V lookup: CDR1 MNHEY, CDR2 SMNVEV (reference sequence). Trimming pared 1 base from V and 7 bases from J, leaving 20 bases between. CDR3 nucleotides: TGTGCCAGCAGTTTATTGGGCAGTGGAAAGGGTTCCAATTCACCCCTCCACTTT. Its translation is CASSLLGSGKGSNSPLHF.

The chain is built from TRBV30 and TRBJ2-5; TRBD1 matches at 10 bases. Germline lookup yields CDR1 GTSNPN and CDR2 SVGIG (reference sequence). V gave up 4 bases and J gave up 7 bases; unmatched junction bases: 15. CDR3 length: 16 residues. CDR3 sequence (DNA): TGTGCCTGGACAAGGACAGGGGGGACCAAATGGGGGACCCAGTACTTC. It specifies CAWTRTGGTKWGTQYF.

This clonotype has a count of ten or more. The V gene is TRBV20-1, the J gene TRBJ2-7; 9 bases align to TRBD1. The CDR3 has 16 amino acids. Trimming took 1 base from V and 2 from J; bases not matched to a gene: 9. CDR1 and CDR2 from the germline V gene are DFQATT and SNEGSKA (reference sequence). CDR3 in DNA: TGCAGTGCTAGAGGTGACAGGGGGTACGAGACCTACGAGCAGTACTTC. Translated, it gives CSARGDRGYETYEQYF.